This T cell receptor beta chain was sequenced during a study of blood T cell repertoires in COVID-19. V gave up 0 bases and J gave up 3 bases; unmatched junction bases: 7. The CDR3 sequence is 17 residues long. Germline assignment: CDR1 SGHDN and CDR2 FVKESK. Sequencing used immunoSEQ multiplex PCR; TCRdb keeps in-frame clones, though not all of them. The sample holds about 270,000 clones, around 89% seen once. This TCR was sampled from a woman aged 60 to 75 in a cohort exposed to, infected with or recovered from COVID-19 (not recorded which). The chain recombines TRBV14 with TRBJ2-1, with 8 bases that match TRBD2. The sequencing input was PBMCs or T cells enriched from blood (not recorded which). This CDR3 reads CASSQEGGLVIYNEQFF. CDR3 sequence (DNA): TGTGCCAGCAGCCAAGAAGGGGGACTAGTCATCTACAATGAGCAGTTCTTC.